Presented here are 26 T cell receptor beta chains from one specimen sequenced in a study of TIL therapy for anti-PD-1-resistant metastatic lung cancer. Sequencing used immunoSEQ v3. The assay was immunoSEQ multiplex PCR, and TCRdb's table has in-frame clones only and misses some. The sample has about 26,000 clones; 60% to 80% are singletons. As to time point: pre-treatment sample, taken before nivolumab and TIL therapy. Pleural nodules or supraclavicular lymph nodes made up most of the excised metastases sampled. Sequencing used tumor tissue, obtained at baseline. These receptors all stem from a woman between 30 and 80 years old with non-small cell lung cancer.

This clone was detected a few times. The genes are TRBV11-3 and TRBJ2-7; D is undetermined. Germline V gene data show CDR1 as SGHNT and CDR2 as YENEEA. The V and J ends lost 0 bases and 5 bases respectively, with 8 bases between them. The CDR3 extends over 13 amino acids. CDR3 amino acids: CASSLDTSDEQYF. CDR3 nucleotide sequence: TGTGCCAGCAGCTTAGACACCAGCGACGAGCAGTACTTC.

In this sample, this clone turned up a few times. The V gene is TRBV9, the J gene TRBJ2-7; 10 bases are a match to TRBD2. Trimming took 4 bases from V and 6 from J; bases not matched to a gene: 10. The V gene's germline CDR1 is SGDLS and CDR2 YYNGEE. The CDR3 runs to 15 residues. CDR3 region: CASSSRSGRAAEQYF. The CDR3 DNA reads TGTGCCAGCAGCTCGAGGAGCGGGAGGGCCGCCGAGCAGTACTTC.

The rearrangement uses TRBV5-8 and TRBJ2-6, with a weak D call TRBD1 (5 bases). The germline gives CDR1 SGHTS, CDR2 YDEGEE. CDR3 length: 17 residues. With 2 bases removed from V and 4 bases from J, the gap between germline ends came to 16 bases. The CDR3 protein is CASSFPDKVPGANVLTF. In DNA, the CDR3 is TGTGCCAGCAGCTTTCCGGACAAGGTACCCGGGGCCAACGTCCTGACTTTC.

The chain links TRBV6-6 to TRBJ2-7; no clear D. The germline V gene has CDR1 MNHNY and CDR2 SVGAGI (reference sequence). This CDR3 is built from 14 residues. Between the trimmed V and J ends, which lost 1 base and 1 base, there was a span of 8 bases. CDR3 amino acids: CASSYLVGSYEQYF. CDR3 sequence (DNA): TGTGCCAGCAGTTACTTAGTAGGGTCCTACGAGCAGTACTTC.

This clone has more than one count but fewer than ten. CDR3 DNA sequence: TGTGCCACCATTACCGGGACTAGCAGAAACTACGAGCAGTACTTC. Translating it yields CATITGTSRNYEQYF. The chain is built from TRBV6-1 and TRBJ2-7; TRBD2 aligns across 9 bases. The CDR3 has 15 amino acids. Germline V gene lookup returns CDR1 MNHNS and CDR2 SASEGT. V dropped 10 bases and J dropped 3; count of bases not matched to a gene: 13.

The chain couples TRBV10-1 to TRBJ2-2; D unresolved. The CDR3 length is 13 residues. CDR1 is WNHNN, CDR2 SYGVQD, per germline (reference sequence). Trimming removed 6 bases from V and 0 bases from J, with 5 bases in between. In DNA form, the CDR3 reads TGCGCCAGCAGGCTTACGAACACCGGGGAGCTGTTTTTT. Amino acids: CASRLTNTGELFF.

V and J are TRBV5-1 and TRBJ2-5, with 8 nucleotides matching TRBD1. CDR3 length: 14 residues. Germline CDR1 reads SGHRS; CDR2 reads YFSETQ. The V and J ends lost 5 bases and 1 base, in that order; junction bases with no gene match: 4. CDR3 amino acids: CASSPTGGQETQYF. CDR3 sequence (DNA): TGCGCCAGCAGTCCTACAGGGGGCCAAGAGACCCAGTACTTC.

The gene calls are TRBV12-5 and TRBJ2-1, with D perhaps matching TRBD2 (6 bases). CDR3 length: 15 amino acids. V was pared by 6 bases and J by 0 bases, with 12 bases between. In germline, CDR1 is LGHNT, CDR2 FRNRAP. The CDR3 sequence: CASGPTGSSYNEQFF. CDR3 sequence (DNA): TGTGCTAGTGGACCTACCGGGAGCTCCTACAATGAGCAGTTCTTC.

The V and J genes are TRBV11-1 and TRBJ2-7; the D gene is possibly TRBD2 (5 bases). CDR3 length: 14 residues. The germline gives CDR1 SGHAT, CDR2 FQDESV (reference sequence). V lost 6 bases to trimming and J lost 0 bases, with 12 bases between them. In DNA form, the CDR3 reads TGTGCCAGCAGTCGGTGGGAGTCCTCCTACGAGCAGTACTTC. This encodes CASSRWESSYEQYF.

Here the CDR3 reads CASSPRLAGGSEQFF. Here the CDR3 DNA reads TGTGCCAGCAGTCCTCGACTAGCGGGAGGAAGTGAGCAGTTCTTC. The chain carries TRBV27 and TRBJ2-1; 13 bases align to TRBD2. J lost 9 bases, V lost 5 bases, and 7 bases had no gene match. CDR3 length equals 15 residues. Per the germline V gene, CDR1 is MNHEY and CDR2 is SMNVEV (reference sequence).

This sequence joins TRBV18 and TRBJ2-7, with D hard to call. Germline V CDR1 and CDR2: KGHSH, LQKENI. The CDR3 is 14 amino acids. Trimming took off 0 bases at V and 2 bases at J, with 8 bases between the two ends. CDR3 amino acids: CASSPPNSAYEQYF. CDR3 coding DNA: TGTGCCAGCTCACCACCCAACAGCGCCTACGAGCAGTACTTC.

This clone showed up just a few times. This chain joins TRBV11-2 and TRBJ2-7; D is perhaps TRBD2 (6 bases). In germline, CDR1 is SGHAT, CDR2 FQNNGV. The ends were cut back, 2 bases at V and 2 bases at J, with 16 bases in the middle. There are 16 residues in the CDR3. The CDR3 sequence: CASSLYWGEGPYEQYF. The CDR3 DNA follows: TGTGCCAGCAGCTTATATTGGGGGGAAGGCCCCTACGAGCAGTACTTC.

The V gene is TRBV7-8, the J gene TRBJ1-4; D call uncertain. The CDR3 totals 14 residues. Per the germline V gene, CDR1 is SGHVS and CDR2 is FQNEAQ. V was shortened by 2 bases and J by 8 bases, with 12 bases between the two germline ends. CDR3 in DNA: TGTGCCAGCAGCTTAACAGTCTCCGCGGAAAAACTGTTTTTT. Protein product: CASSLTVSAEKLFF.

The CDR3 DNA reads as TGTGCCAGCTCACCGATGGGGATGAGGGAGCTACCCCCGGACTCAGATACGCAGTATTTT. This gives the protein CASSPMGMRELPPDSDTQYF. This sequence joins TRBV18 and TRBJ2-3; a weak D match, TRBD2 (5 bases). The V end was cut by 3 bases, the J end by 4 bases, with 29 bases between. In germline, CDR1 is KGHSH, CDR2 LQKENI. This CDR3 comprises 20 residues.

This chain connects TRBV5-4 to TRBJ2-3; D uncertain. V dropped 4 bases and J dropped 1 base, with 10 bases sitting between them. CDR1 SGHNT and CDR2 YYREEE come from the germline V gene (reference sequence). The CDR3 extends over 14 amino acids. CDR3 DNA sequence: TGTGCCAGCAGCAGGGAAGGCGGCACAGATACGCAGTATTTT. Translated, it gives CASSREGGTDTQYF.

The gene calls are TRBV12-5 and TRBJ1-1; D is possibly TRBD1 (6 bases). V was pared by 0 bases and J by 1 base, with 9 bases between. The CDR3 is 15 residues long. Looked up from germline, CDR1 is LGHNT and CDR2 is FRNRAP. The CDR3 nucleotides are TGTGCTAGTGGTTTGGTTTTGACAGGGAACACTGAAGCTTTCTTT. Amino acid sequence: CASGLVLTGNTEAFF.

There are a few counts of this clone. CDR3 protein: CASSDYDSTEAFF. For the CDR3, the DNA is TGTGCCAGCAGTGATTACGACAGCACTGAAGCTTTCTTT. The gene calls are TRBV6-1 and TRBJ1-1, with D perhaps matching TRBD1 (5 bases). The CDR3 is made up of 13 amino acids. Trimming stripped 3 bases from V and 4 bases from J, with 9 bases between. Germline CDR1 and CDR2: MNHNS and SASEGT.

The rearrangement links TRBV21-1 to TRBJ2-5; TRBD2, as called in the table, went unchecked against the DNA. TRBV21-1 is a documented pseudogene. CDR3 length: 18 residues. The CDR3 nucleotides read TGTGCCAGCAGCCCACCCGGGGGACTAGCGGGAAGGGCAGAGACCCAGTACTTC. As protein: CASSPPGGLAGRAETQYF.

The V and J genes are TRBV20-1 and TRBJ2-3; no firm D call. Trimming stripped 8 bases from V and 6 bases from J, with 12 bases between. In germline, CDR1 is DFQATT, CDR2 SNEGSKA (reference sequence). The CDR3 covers 11 residues. The CDR3 DNA follows: TGCAGTACCATGGGTGCGGATACGCAGTATTTT. Its protein is CSTMGADTQYF.

The chain has TRBV28 and TRBJ2-1; D might be TRBD1 (5 bases). Trimming shortened V by 5 bases and J by 10 bases, and 12 bases separated the two germline ends. The CDR3 totals 12 residues. The germline V gene encodes CDR1 MDHEN and CDR2 SYDVKM. The CDR3 DNA is TGTGCCAGCAGTCCTACAGGTCTAGAGCAGTTCTTC. Its protein is CASSPTGLEQFF.

CDR3 residues: CASSATGTGSIGEQFF. In DNA form, the CDR3 reads TGTGCCAGCAGCGCAACCGGGACAGGGAGTATTGGTGAGCAGTTCTTC. The rearrangement uses TRBV11-2 and TRBJ2-1; TRBD1 aligns across 9 bases. The length of the CDR3 is 16 residues. Trimming cost V 5 bases and J 9 bases; bases outside gene matches: 14. Germline V gene sequence: CDR1 SGHAT, CDR2 FQNNGV.

The chain joins TRBV9 to TRBJ2-3; D unresolved. CDR1 is SGDLS and CDR2 is YYNGEE in the germline V gene. CDR3 length: 13 amino acids. The ends were cut back, 1 base at V and 5 bases at J, with 8 bases in the middle. This CDR3 reads CASSVSVGDTQYF. CDR3 nucleotides: TGTGCCAGCAGCGTATCTGTCGGAGATACGCAGTATTTT. The entire variable domain, with the rest obtained from reference TRBV9 and TRBJ2-3, is as follows: DSGVTQTPKHLITATGQRVTLRCSPRSGDLSVYWYQQSLDQGLQFLIQYYNGEERAKGNILERFSAQQFPDLHSELNLSSLELGDSALYFCASSVSVGDTQYFGPGTRLTVL.

Details on this clone: One end of the junction fails to match germline, which may point to a read error. The chain has TRBV5-4 and TRBJ1-3; D ambiguous. The germline V gene encodes CDR1 SGHNT and CDR2 YYREEE (reference sequence). The CDR3 loop spans 13 amino acids. In DNA form, the CDR3 reads TGTGCCAGCAGCACCGGGTCTGAAAACACCATATATTTT. Translation: CASSTGSENTIYF.

This chain links TRBV25-1 with TRBJ2-3, with D maybe TRBD1 (6 bases). Trimming took off 4 bases at V and 2 bases at J, with 10 bases between the two ends. From germline, CDR1 is MGHDK and CDR2 SYGVNS. The CDR3 loop spans 14 amino acids. This CDR3 is CASSGQDNTDTQYF. As DNA, the CDR3 is TGTGCCAGCAGTGGACAGGACAACACAGATACGCAGTATTTT.

This clone was picked up a small number of times. This chain connects TRBV5-4 to TRBJ2-2; TRBD2 matches at 7 bases. J lost 2 bases, V lost 1 base, and 8 bases had no gene match. The CDR3 length is 17 residues. Germline values: CDR1 SGHNT, CDR2 YYREEE (reference sequence). The CDR3 bases are TGTGCCAGCAGCTTGTCGTCAGGGACTATTAACACCGGGGAGCTGTTTTTT. Translation: CASSLSSGTINTGELFF. Drawing the rest from reference TRBV5-4 and TRBJ2-2, the complete variable domain is ETGVTQSPTHLIKTRGQQVTLRCSSQSGHNTVSWYQQALGQGPQFIFQYYREEENGRGNFPPRFSGLQFPNYSSELNVNALELDDSALYLCASSLSSGTINTGELFFGEGSRLTVL.

The V gene is TRBV5-4, the J gene TRBJ2-7; TRBD2 matches 10 bases. Unmatched junction bases numbered 12, after V lost 3 bases and J lost 6 bases. The CDR3 totals 16 residues. The V gene's germline CDR1 is SGHNT and CDR2 YYREEE (reference sequence). The CDR3 region has the DNA TGTGCCAGCAGCTGGACTAGCGGTATTCGCCAGGGCGAGCAGTACTTC. Translated, it gives CASSWTSGIRQGEQYF.